The 14 T cell receptor beta chains presented below share a single source sample, sequenced in a study of CD8+ T cells in alopecia areata. cDNA reverse transcribed from extracted RNA served as the sequencing template. Profiled with immunoSEQ multiplex PCR; TCRdb holds only in-frame clones, not every one. This sample has approximately 280,000 clones, with about three fifths found just once. The treatment here: oral pan-JAK inhibitor, 5-10 mg twice daily. This specimen was CD4+ T cells sorted from blood, taken at week 24, from a patient treated with tofacitinib. All receptors derive from a human donor with alopecia areata.

The chain has TRBV2 and TRBJ2-4, with TRBD1 matching over 9 bases. The CDR3 is made up of 18 amino acids. Germline V gene data show CDR1 as SNHLY and CDR2 as FYNNEI. Trimming at V came to 4 bases and at J to 0 bases, leaving 10 bases not matched to a gene. The CDR3 region has the DNA TGTGCCAGCAGTGTAGGCGGACAGGGGAATTTAGCCAAAAACATTCAGTACTTC. This codes for CASSVGGQGNLAKNIQYF.

The chain recombines TRBV7-9 with TRBJ2-7; tentatively, D is TRBD2 (6 bases). Per the germline V gene, CDR1 is SEHNR and CDR2 is FQNEAQ (reference sequence). The V gene lost 5 bases and the J gene lost 5 bases, with 13 bases spanning the gap. This CDR3 is 13 amino acids long. The CDR3 loop reads CASSEPRGNEQYF. The CDR3 DNA sequence: TGTGCCAGCAGCGAACCCCGGGGGAACGAGCAGTACTTC.

This chain connects TRBV4-1 to TRBJ2-5; 9 bases match TRBD2. There are 16 residues in the CDR3. CDR1 MGHRA and CDR2 YSYEKL come from the germline V gene. With V trimmed by 4 bases and J by 4 bases, 10 bases remained unmatched. The CDR3: CASSRQPGTSRETQYF. The CDR3 region has the DNA TGCGCCAGCAGCCGCCAACCCGGGACTAGCCGAGAGACCCAGTACTTC.

The V gene is TRBV9, the J gene TRBJ2-2; no clear D gene. Trimming removed 2 bases at V and 3 bases at J, with 8 bases between. The CDR3 extends over 14 amino acids. Germline CDR1 reads SGDLS; CDR2 reads YYNGEE. Here the CDR3 reads CASSVRRHTGELFF. CDR3 sequence (DNA): TGTGCCAGCAGCGTCCGAAGACACACCGGGGAGCTGTTTTTT.

Only a few counts were recorded for this clone. The chain is built from TRBV7-9 and TRBJ1-5; D unclear. The CDR3 runs 16 residues. Deletions cut 3 bases from V and 3 bases from J, with 15 bases between. Germline V gene data show CDR1 as SEHNR and CDR2 as FQNEAQ (reference sequence). The CDR3 region is CASSFGHSGVNQPQHF. As DNA, the CDR3 is TGTGCCAGCAGCTTTGGGCACAGTGGGGTCAATCAGCCCCAGCATTTT.

J is TRBJ2-2 and V is TRBV4-1, with unresolved D. V lost 0 bases to trimming and J lost 2 bases, with 4 bases between them. CDR3 length: 14 residues. CDR1 is MGHRA and CDR2 is YSYEKL in the germline V gene. CDR3 amino acids: CASSQDANTGELFF. CDR3 DNA sequence: TGCGCCAGCAGCCAAGATGCAAACACCGGGGAGCTGTTTTTT.

Only a few counts were recorded for this clone. This chain connects TRBV7-3 to TRBJ1-6; no firm D call. Germline assignment: CDR1 SGHTA and CDR2 FQGTGA. Trimming left V 2 bases short and J 7 bases short, with 9 bases between. CDR3 length: 14 amino acids. The chain's CDR3 is CASSLEERNSPLHF. The DNA for the CDR3 is TGTGCCAGCAGCTTAGAGGAGCGGAATTCACCCCTCCACTTT.

The genes are TRBV2 and TRBJ2-5; TRBD1 agrees at 9 bases. Germline assignment: CDR1 SNHLY and CDR2 FYNNEI. Losses at the gene ends were 6 bases for V and 5 bases for J; bases not matched to a gene: 4. The CDR3 extends over 13 amino acids. CDR3 amino acids: CASRGDRDETQYF. The CDR3 DNA reads as TGTGCCAGCAGAGGGGACAGGGATGAGACCCAGTACTTC.

The genes are TRBV4-3 and TRBJ2-6; no reliable D call. V lost 1 base, J lost 2 bases, and 9 bases lay in between. CDR3 length: 16 amino acids. In germline, CDR1 is LGHNA, CDR2 YSLEER. CDR3 sequence: CASSQAHFPGANVLTF. Here the CDR3 DNA reads TGCGCCAGCAGCCAAGCCCATTTTCCTGGGGCCAACGTCCTGACTTTC.

The chain recombines TRBV25-1 with TRBJ2-7; 8 bases are a match to TRBD2. CDR1 and CDR2 (germline): MGHDK, SYGVNS. The junction had 7 bases not matched to a gene; V was cut back by 8 bases and J by 4 bases. This CDR3 has 13 residues. Here the CDR3 reads CASGAGGGYEQYF. The CDR3 DNA sequence: TGTGCCAGCGGAGCCGGGGGGGGGTACGAGCAGTACTTC.

The rearrangement uses TRBV5-4 and TRBJ2-3; 8 nucleotides agree with TRBD2. CDR1 is SGHNT and CDR2 is YYREEE in the germline V gene (reference sequence). The CDR3 consists of 14 residues. Trimming cost V 5 bases and J 6 bases; bases outside gene matches: 8. The DNA of the CDR3 is TGTGCCAGCAGAGCGGGGGTACCAGCTGATACGCAGTATTTT. Its protein product is CASRAGVPADTQYF.

The chain couples TRBV18 to TRBJ2-1, with D maybe TRBD1 (5 bases). With 2 bases removed from V and 12 bases from J, the gap between germline ends came to 14 bases. Germline V CDR1 and CDR2: KGHSH, LQKENI. The CDR3 contains 13 residues. The CDR3 DNA follows: TGTGCCAGCTCACCAAATTGGGGCGACTGGCAGTTCTTC. Its translation: CASSPNWGDWQFF.

The genes are TRBV9 and TRBJ1-2; no clear D. This CDR3 has 13 amino acids. The V and J ends lost 8 bases and 7 bases respectively, with 18 bases between them. Per the germline V gene, CDR1 is SGDLS and CDR2 is YYNGEE. The CDR3 region has the DNA TGTGCCAGTCCTACGGGGTTAGTTTGTGGCTACACCTTC. Protein sequence: CASPTGLVCGYTF. The full variable domain, in which reference TRBV9 and TRBJ1-2 provide the parts outside the CDR3, is DSGVTQTPKHLITATGQRVTLRCSPRSGDLSVYWYQQSLDQGLQFLIQYYNGEERAKGNILERFSAQQFPDLHSELNLSSLELGDSALYFCASPTGLVCGYTFGSGTRLTVV.

This clone turned up a few times. The DNA of the CDR3 is TGTGCCAGCCGGCCGAGGAACACTGAAGCTTTCTTT. Residues: CASRPRNTEAFF. The chain carries TRBV7-9 and TRBJ1-1, with D hard to call. This CDR3 comprises 12 residues. Trimming cost V 8 bases and J 1 base, with 8 bases left between them. CDR1 and CDR2 from the germline V gene are SEHNR and FQNEAQ (reference sequence).